This is a list of T cell receptor beta chains from one sample in a study of blood T cells in healthy people across ages. TCRdb recomputed calls from the 5' RACE reads with MiXCR, one row per CDR3 protein. The sample lists approximately 1,000,000 distinct CDR3 sequences; under 40% were seen once. The sample comprised blood. These receptors were collected from a young man in good health. Both conserved end residues are part of each CDR3. D genes are given only for firm matches. The size entry is marked missing in some rows and otherwise reads once, few, many or a size class.

TRBJ1-5	NA	few	TRBV6-1	CASSKREGAGNQPQHF	TGTGCCAGCAGTAAACGAGAGGGCGCGGGCAATCAGCCCCAGCATTTT
TRBJ1-1	TRBD1	NA	TRBV5-8	CASSLDQGDTEAFF	TGTGCCAGCAGCTTGGATCAGGGGGACACTGAAGCTTTCTTT
TRBJ2-5	NA	NA	TRBV4-3	CAGSQGRGETQYF	TGCGCCGGCAGCCAAGGACGGGGCGAGACCCAGTACTTC
TRBJ2-7	NA	NA	TRBV28	CASSPRARGYNEQYF	TGTGCCAGCAGTCCCCGGGCGAGGGGCTACAATGAGCAGTACTTC
TRBJ1-1	NA	NA	TRBV20-1	CSTRGNTEAFF	TGCAGTACACGGGGGAACACTGAAGCTTTCTTT
TRBJ1-4	NA	once	TRBV12-3/TRBV12-4	CASSYQGLRNEKLFF	TGTGCCAGCAGTTACCAGGGGCTTCGTAATGAAAAACTGTTTTTT
TRBJ2-1	NA	NA	TRBV29-1	CSVEPLASPRVSYNGQFF	TGCAGCGTTGAACCACTTGCTAGCCCAAGAGTCTCCTACAATGGGCAGTTCTTC
TRBJ1-4	NA	NA	TRBV4-3	CASSQEYQLNEKLFF	TGCGCCAGCAGCCAAGAGTACCAGCTTAATGAAAAACTGTTTTTT
TRBJ2-2	TRBD2	NA	TRBV14	CASSPREGHTGELFF	TGTGCCAGCAGCCCCAGGGAGGGCCACACCGGGGAGCTGTTTTTT
TRBJ2-1	NA	NA	TRBV9	CASSPGRAVPRFF	TGTGCCAGCAGCCCAGGTCGAGCGGTGCCGCGGTTCTTC
TRBJ1-2	NA	many	TRBV20-1	CSARDPKGDYGYTF	TGCAGTGCTAGAGACCCAAAGGGTGACTATGGCTACACCTTC
TRBJ1-1	NA	NA	TRBV12-3/TRBV12-4	CASRSGLLNTEAFF	TGTGCCAGCAGATCGGGACTCCTTAACACTGAAGCTTTCTTT
TRBJ2-1	NA	few	TRBV12-3/TRBV12-4	CASSLAGRNNNEQFF	TGTGCCAGCAGTCTCGCCGGACGGAATAACAATGAGCAGTTCTTC
TRBJ2-1	NA	NA	TRBV6-2/TRBV6-3	CASSYSKGNPSSYNEQFF	TGTGCCAGCAGTTACTCGAAAGGCAATCCGAGCTCCTACAATGAGCAGTTCTTC
TRBJ1-1	NA	NA	TRBV12-3/TRBV12-4	CASSSLGVADDEAFF	TGTGCCAGCAGTTCCCTAGGCGTGGCGGACGATGAAGCTTTCTTT
TRBJ2-5	NA	NA	TRBV24-1	CATSGPSGGTQYF	TGTGCCACCAGTGGGCCTTCCGGCGGGACCCAGTACTTC
TRBJ2-1	TRBD1	few	TRBV6-5	CASSLRTGTGYNEQFF	TGTGCCAGCAGTTTGCGAACCGGGACAGGCTACAATGAGCAGTTCTTC
TRBJ2-5	TRBD2	NA	TRBV29-1	CSVDASGGLKTQYF	TGCAGCGTTGATGCGTCGGGGGGGCTGAAGACCCAGTACTTC
TRBJ2-3	NA	few	TRBV7-9	CASSLGGDTYTDTQYF	TGTGCCAGCAGCTTAGGTGGGGACACCTACACAGATACGCAGTATTTT
TRBJ2-3	NA	NA	TRBV20-1	CSARDASSEDTQYF	TGCAGTGCCCGGGATGCCTCAAGTGAGGATACGCAGTATTTT
TRBJ2-7	NA	few	TRBV20-1	CSARRGYLGNEQYF	TGCAGTGCGAGAAGGGGGTACTTAGGCAATGAGCAGTACTTC
TRBJ2-3	TRBD2	NA	TRBV6-2/TRBV6-3	CASSYSITRTSGGADTQYF	TGTGCCAGCAGTTACTCGATAACTCGGACTAGTGGAGGTGCAGATACGCAGTATTTT
TRBJ2-5	NA	few	TRBV11-2	CASSLDPTGGETQYF	TGTGCCAGCAGCTTAGATCCGACAGGAGGGGAGACCCAGTACTTC
TRBJ2-7	TRBD2	NA	TRBV13	CASTKGTSGDYEQYF	TGTGCCAGCACCAAGGGGACTAGCGGGGACTACGAGCAGTACTTC
TRBJ2-1	TRBD2	NA	TRBV4-1	CASRPGAGGTYNEQFF	TGCGCCAGCAGGCCTGGAGCGGGGGGTACCTACAATGAGCAGTTCTTC
TRBJ2-1	NA	few	TRBV12-3/TRBV12-4	CASSLIGAYNEQFF	TGTGCCAGCAGTTTAATCGGGGCTTACAATGAGCAGTTCTTC
TRBJ1-1	NA	few	TRBV2	CASSQRQVHGFVAEAFF	TGTGCCAGCAGCCAAAGGCAGGTGCATGGTTTTGTCGCTGAAGCTTTCTTT
TRBJ1-2	NA	few	TRBV20-1	CSTWATYHYGYTF	TGCAGTACCTGGGCGACTTACCACTATGGCTACACCTTC
TRBJ2-3	NA	NA	TRBV6-2/TRBV6-3	CASSPQGKDTQYF	TGTGCCAGCAGTCCCCAGGGGAAAGATACGCAGTATTTT
TRBJ2-1	NA	NA	TRBV5-1	CASSPGQGVYNEQFF	TGCGCCAGCAGCCCTGGGCAGGGTGTCTACAATGAGCAGTTCTTC
TRBJ2-5	NA	NA	TRBV6-1	CASSGIVTGTGKNEQYF	TGTGCCAGCAGCGGTATTGTCACAGGCACTGGGAAGAATGAGCAGTACTTC
TRBJ2-5	TRBD1	NA	TRBV20-1	CSANQDRGLAETQYF	TGCAGTGCTAATCAGGACAGGGGGCTGGCGGAGACCCAGTACTTC
TRBJ1-2	TRBD1	NA	TRBV13	CASSLSPGQGNYGYTF	TGTGCCAGCAGCTTAAGCCCGGGACAGGGAAACTATGGCTACACCTTC
TRBJ1-4	NA	NA	TRBV27	CASSFTGMDEKLFF	TGTGCCAGCAGTTTCACAGGAATGGATGAAAAACTGTTTTTT
TRBJ1-6	NA	NA	TRBV4-3	CASSQQIYNSPLHF	TGCGCCAGCAGCCAACAGATCTATAATTCACCCCTCCACTTT
TRBJ2-3	NA	few	TRBV7-3	CATGLKGGHTDTQYF	TGTGCCACCGGATTAAAGGGGGGGCACACAGATACGCAGTATTTT
TRBJ2-5	NA	NA	TRBV10-3	CAIRAGTEETQYF	TGTGCCATCAGGGCCGGGACGGAAGAGACCCAGTACTTC
TRBJ1-2	NA	NA	TRBV20-1	CSARDQRAGNGYTF	TGCAGTGCTAGAGATCAAAGGGCAGGGAACGGCTACACCTTC
TRBJ1-2	NA	few	TRBV12-3/TRBV12-4	CASSLTERGYTF	TGTGCCAGCAGTTTAACAGAGAGAGGCTACACCTTC
TRBJ2-1	TRBD2	NA	TRBV14	CASSRLTSGAFYNEQFF	TGTGCCAGCAGTCGGTTGACTAGCGGGGCCTTCTACAATGAGCAGTTCTTC